The T cell receptor (beta chain) described here comes from a study of T cell responses to AZD1222 COVID-19 vaccine. CDR1 and CDR2 (germline): GTSNPN, SVGIG (reference sequence). The CDR3 totals 15 residues. The V and J ends lost 5 bases and 10 bases, in that order; junction bases with no gene match: 11. Method: immunoSEQ multiplex PCR; TCRdb's copy keeps in-frame clones and lacks some. The sample yields about 110,000 clones, less than 95% seen once. The sample in question was peripheral blood, obtained on day 0 of AZD1222 vaccination. The TCR comes from an adult in good health. The genes are TRBV30 and TRBJ1-6; 10 bases align to TRBD1. The CDR3 sequence is CAWGSTGTGVSPLHF. The CDR3 DNA reads TGTGCCTGGGGGAGTACCGGGACAGGGGTGTCACCCCTCCACTTT.